Each of the 9 T cell receptor beta chains below was sequenced from the same sample in a study of blood T cell repertoires in COVID-19. The table came from immunoSEQ multiplex PCR; TCRdb's copy has only in-frame clones and leaves some out. Of roughly 200,000 clones listed, more than 70% were seen once; the top ten hold 8.5% to 10%. The sequenced sample was peripheral blood. Receptor source: a man aged 40-49 years with active or convalescent COVID-19.

This clone was recorded a few times. The V call is TRBV5-1, the J call TRBJ1-1; tentatively, D is TRBD1 (5 bases). The CDR3 totals 13 residues. CDR1 is SGHRS and CDR2 is YFSETQ in the germline V gene. Deletions cut 2 bases from V and 1 base from J, with 6 bases between. The CDR3 DNA sequence: TGCGCCAGCAGCTTACAGGAGAACACTGAAGCTTTCTTT. Translating it yields CASSLQENTEAFF.

V is TRBV25-1 and J is TRBJ1-4, with D possibly TRBD1 on 6 matching bases. The CDR3 spans 13 residues. The V gene's germline CDR1 is MGHDK and CDR2 SYGVNS. With 1 base removed from V and 8 bases from J, the gap between germline ends came to 8 bases. The CDR3 DNA is TGTGCCAGCAGTGAATGGACAGTAGAAAAACTGTTTTTT. Protein: CASSEWTVEKLFF.

This chain connects TRBV2 to TRBJ1-5; D may be TRBD1 (5 bases). CDR1 and CDR2 from the germline V gene are SNHLY and FYNNEI. CDR3 length: 13 amino acids. Trimming pared 6 bases from V and 11 bases from J, leaving 17 bases between. In DNA form, the CDR3 reads TGTGCCAGCAGGGAGGGAGGGGCACAGGCCCAGCATTTT. Translation gives CASREGGAQAQHF.

The chain is built from TRBV3-1 (or the pseudogene TRBV3-2) and TRBJ2-2; D unclear. Per germline, CDR1 LGHDT and CDR2 YNNKEL (reference sequence). Trimming removed 0 bases at V and 4 bases at J, with 6 bases between. The CDR3 runs to 14 residues. The CDR3 loop is CASSQDSTTGELFF. CDR3 sequence (DNA): TGTGCCAGCAGCCAAGATAGCACCACCGGGGAGCTGTTTTTT.

Comment on this clone: Additional DNA sequences in this sample encode the identical CDR3. V gene TRBV30 combines with J gene TRBJ1-2; D may be TRBD1 (5 bases). Germline V CDR1 and CDR2: GTSNPN, SVGIG (reference sequence). The CDR3 loop spans 12 amino acids. V lost 3 bases to trimming and J lost 5 bases, with 10 bases between them. In nucleotides, the CDR3 is TGTGCCTGGAGCGGGGGTGGTTATGGCTACACCTTC. Residues: CAWSGGGYGYTF.

The chain couples TRBV5-4 to TRBJ2-5, with D unclear. Germline lookup yields CDR1 SGHNT and CDR2 YYREEE (reference sequence). CDR3 length: 12 amino acids. The V end lost 4 bases, the J end lost 2 bases, and 6 bases lay between the germline ends. The CDR3 sequence: CASSRSQETQYF. The CDR3 bases are TGTGCCAGCAGCCGGTCTCAAGAGACCCAGTACTTC.

V usage is TRBV18 and J usage is TRBJ2-3, with D hard to call. V lost 6 bases, J lost 0 bases, and 13 bases lay in between. CDR1 is KGHSH, CDR2 LQKENI, per germline. The CDR3 has 15 amino acids. The CDR3 region is CASSNNKFSTDTQYF. The DNA of the CDR3 is TGTGCCAGCTCCAACAACAAGTTTAGCACAGATACGCAGTATTTT.

This sequence joins TRBV7-2 and TRBJ2-7; maybe TRBD1 (5 bases). The germline gives CDR1 SGHTA, CDR2 FQGNSA. The V and J ends lost 5 bases and 5 bases respectively, with 16 bases between them. The CDR3 covers 14 residues. CDR3 sequence (DNA): TGTGCCAGCAGCCCCCCCCAAAGGGGCCACGAGCAGTACTTC. The encoded protein is CASSPPQRGHEQYF.

The chain has TRBV27 and TRBJ1-1; no reliable D call. The CDR3 runs 14 residues. The V end was cut by 6 bases, the J end by 2 bases, with 13 bases between. Germline V CDR1 and CDR2: MNHEY, SMNVEV (reference sequence). CDR3 region: CASSPRLGNTEAFF. As DNA, the CDR3 is TGTGCCAGCAGCCCCCGCTTGGGCAACACTGAAGCTTTCTTT.